A single TCR beta chain is shown here with its context. V was clipped by 1 base and J by 0 bases, with 12 bases between them. Germline values: CDR1 SGHRS, CDR2 YFSETQ. The CDR3 has 16 residues. This sample was taken from a study of T-cell reconstitution after alpha-beta-depleted transplantation in children. Preparation of the TCRbeta library was carried out with unique molecular identifiers. MiXCR was run by TCRdb on the PCR reads, yielding one entry per CDR3 protein. The data hold approximately 420,000 distinct CDR3 sequences, with about a tenth observed a single time. The TCR was taken from a human donor who donated a stem cell graft to a child with acute myeloid leukemia. The V call is TRBV5-1, the J call TRBJ2-3; D may be TRBD1 (6 bases). The sequencing used PBMCs from the stem cell graft donor, collected from the stem cell graft. The CDR3 DNA reads as TGCGCCAGCAGCTTGCGCAGGGGCGAGAGCACAGATACGCAGTATTTT. As protein: CASSLRRGESTDTQYF.